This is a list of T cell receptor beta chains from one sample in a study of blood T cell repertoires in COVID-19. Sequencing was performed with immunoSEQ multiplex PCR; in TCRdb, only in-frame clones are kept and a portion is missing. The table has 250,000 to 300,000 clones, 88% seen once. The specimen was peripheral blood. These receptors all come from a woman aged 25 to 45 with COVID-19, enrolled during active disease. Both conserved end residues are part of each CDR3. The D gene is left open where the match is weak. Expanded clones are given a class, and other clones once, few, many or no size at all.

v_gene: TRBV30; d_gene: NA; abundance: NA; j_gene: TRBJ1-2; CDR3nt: TGTGCCTGGAGTACACTTTCTGACCTAGCTAACTATGGCTACACCTTC; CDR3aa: CAWSTLSDLANYGYTF
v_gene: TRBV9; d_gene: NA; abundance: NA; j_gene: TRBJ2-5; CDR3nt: TGTGCCAGCAGCGTAGTGGGGGGAGGACGAGAGACCCAGTACTTC; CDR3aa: CASSVVGGGRETQYF
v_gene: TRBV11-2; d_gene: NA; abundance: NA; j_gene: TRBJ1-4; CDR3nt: TGTGCCAGCAGCCGGACAGCGAGGAATGAAAAACTGTTTTTT; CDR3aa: CASSRTARNEKLFF
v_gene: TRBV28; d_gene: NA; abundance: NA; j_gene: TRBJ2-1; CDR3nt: TGTGCCAGCAGTCCCCCGGGGGAAGCCTACAATGAGCAGTTCTTC; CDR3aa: CASSPPGEAYNEQFF
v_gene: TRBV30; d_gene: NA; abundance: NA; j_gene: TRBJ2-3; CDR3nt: TGTGCCTGGAACCGGGGCACAGATACGCAGTATTTT; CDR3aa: CAWNRGTDTQYF
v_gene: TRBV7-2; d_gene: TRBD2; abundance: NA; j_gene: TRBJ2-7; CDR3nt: TGTGCCAGCAGCTTAGCGGGTATACTAGCGGGGGTCCCCTACGAGCAGTACTTC; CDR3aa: CASSLAGILAGVPYEQYF
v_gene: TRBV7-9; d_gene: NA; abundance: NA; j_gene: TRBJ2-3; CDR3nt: TGTGCCAGCAGCTTAGTCTCCGATACGCAGTATTTT; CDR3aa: CASSLVSDTQYF
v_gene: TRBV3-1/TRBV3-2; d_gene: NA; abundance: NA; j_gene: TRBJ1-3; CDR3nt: TGTGCCAGCAGCCGGGGGGTTGTCTCTGGAAACACCATATATTTT; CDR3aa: CASSRGVVSGNTIYF
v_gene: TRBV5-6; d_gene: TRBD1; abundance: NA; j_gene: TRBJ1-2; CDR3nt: TGTGCCAGCAGCTTGGCGGCGGACAGGTCGCACTATGGCTACACCTTC; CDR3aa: CASSLAADRSHYGYTF
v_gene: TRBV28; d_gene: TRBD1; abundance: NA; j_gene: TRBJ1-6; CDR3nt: TGTGCCAGCAGTTTACCCTCCGGGACAGGGATAGCCTCAGGCCATTCACCCCTCCACTTT; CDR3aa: CASSLPSGTGIASGHSPLHF
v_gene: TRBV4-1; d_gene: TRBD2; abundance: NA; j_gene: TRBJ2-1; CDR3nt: TGCGCCAGCAGCCAACCCGGGCCGGGGGGGCCCTTTGAGCAGTTCTTC; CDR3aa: CASSQPGPGGPFEQFF
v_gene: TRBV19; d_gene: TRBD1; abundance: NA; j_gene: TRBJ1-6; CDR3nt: TGTGCCAGTAGTGTATCGGGACAGCTTAATTCACCCCTCCACTTT; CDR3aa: CASSVSGQLNSPLHF
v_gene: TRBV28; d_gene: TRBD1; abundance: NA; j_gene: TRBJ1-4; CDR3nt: TGTGCCAGCACCCCAGCAGGGGGCTGGGCAAAACTGTTTTTT; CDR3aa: CASTPAGGWAKLFF
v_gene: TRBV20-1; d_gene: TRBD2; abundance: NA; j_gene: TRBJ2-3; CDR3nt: TGCAGTGCTAGTCCCCTAGCGGCAAGCACAGATACGCAGTATTTT; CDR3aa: CSASPLAASTDTQYF
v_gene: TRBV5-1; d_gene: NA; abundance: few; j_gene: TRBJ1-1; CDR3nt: TGCGCCAGCCGAGAACAGACGAACACTGAAGCTTTCTTT; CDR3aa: CASREQTNTEAFF
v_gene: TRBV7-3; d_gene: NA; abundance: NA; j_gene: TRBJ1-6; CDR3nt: TGTGCCAGCAGCCTCGAGCTGAGTAATTCACCCCTCCACTTT; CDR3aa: CASSLELSNSPLHF
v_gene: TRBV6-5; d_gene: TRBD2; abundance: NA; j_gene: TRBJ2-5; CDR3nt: TGTGCCAGTGGGGTGGGGGGAGCGGGAGAAGAGACCCAGTACTTC; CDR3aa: CASGVGGAGEETQYF
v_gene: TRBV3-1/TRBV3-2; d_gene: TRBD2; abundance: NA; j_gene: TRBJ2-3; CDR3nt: TGTGCCAGCAGCCAAGATCGGCTAGCGGGAGTTATGACAGATACGCAGTATTTT; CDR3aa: CASSQDRLAGVMTDTQYF
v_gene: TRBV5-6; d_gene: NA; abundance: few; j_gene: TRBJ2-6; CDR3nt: TGTGCCAGCAGCTTGGTCCTCTCTGGGGCCAACGTCCTGACTTTC; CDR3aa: CASSLVLSGANVLTF
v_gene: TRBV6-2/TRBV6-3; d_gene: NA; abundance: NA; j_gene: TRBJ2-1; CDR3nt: TGTGCCAGCAGTTCCCCGGGTTCATACTACAATGAGCAGTTCTTC; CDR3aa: CASSSPGSYYNEQFF
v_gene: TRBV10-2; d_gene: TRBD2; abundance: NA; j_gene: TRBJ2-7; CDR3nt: TGCGCCAGCAGTGCATCAGTAGCGGGGTACGAGCAGTACTTC; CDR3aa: CASSASVAGYEQYF
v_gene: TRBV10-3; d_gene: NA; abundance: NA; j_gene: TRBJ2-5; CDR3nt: TGTGCCATCAGTGAGTCCGCGGGAGAGACCCAGTACTTC; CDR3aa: CAISESAGETQYF
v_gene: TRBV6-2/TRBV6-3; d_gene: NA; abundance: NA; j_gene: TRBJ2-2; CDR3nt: TGTGCCAGCAGTTACCTTACCCAGATCACCGGGGAGCTGTTTTTT; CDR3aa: CASSYLTQITGELFF
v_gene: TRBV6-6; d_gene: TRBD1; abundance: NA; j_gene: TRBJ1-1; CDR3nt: TGTGCCACCCAACTGACAGGGCTGAACACTGAAGCTTTCTTT; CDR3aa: CATQLTGLNTEAFF
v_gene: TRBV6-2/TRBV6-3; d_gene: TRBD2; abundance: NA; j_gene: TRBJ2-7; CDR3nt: TGTGCCAGCAGTTACACTAGCGGGAGTTACGAGCAGTACTTC; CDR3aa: CASSYTSGSYEQYF
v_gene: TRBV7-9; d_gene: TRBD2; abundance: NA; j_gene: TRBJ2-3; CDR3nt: TGTGCCAGCAGCTCCTCGTCGGTTTTAGCGGGATTGGTAGATACGCAGTATTTT; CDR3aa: CASSSSSVLAGLVDTQYF
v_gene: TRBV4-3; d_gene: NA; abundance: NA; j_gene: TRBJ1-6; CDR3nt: TGCGCCAGCAGCCAAATTGACAGTCCAAATTCACCCCTCCACTTT; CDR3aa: CASSQIDSPNSPLHF
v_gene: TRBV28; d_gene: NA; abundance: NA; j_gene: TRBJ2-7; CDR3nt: TGTGCCAGCAGCCTGACACTTTACTACGAGCAGTACTTC; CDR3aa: CASSLTLYYEQYF
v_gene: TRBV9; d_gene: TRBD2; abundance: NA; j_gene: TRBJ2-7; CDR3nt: TGTGCCAGCGGGAAATCCGGGACTAGCGGGGCCGAGCAGTACTTC; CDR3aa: CASGKSGTSGAEQYF
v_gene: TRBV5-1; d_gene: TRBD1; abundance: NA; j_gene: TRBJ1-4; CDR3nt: TGCGCCAGCAGCCCCGGGACAGGGAATGAAAAACTGTTTTTT; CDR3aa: CASSPGTGNEKLFF
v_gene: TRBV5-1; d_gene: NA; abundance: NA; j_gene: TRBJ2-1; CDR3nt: TGCGCCAGCAGCTTAGGGGGGGCGCGATACAATGAGCAGTTCTTC; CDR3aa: CASSLGGARYNEQFF
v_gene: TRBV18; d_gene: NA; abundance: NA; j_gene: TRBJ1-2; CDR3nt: TGTGCCAGCTCACCACCGGGACACCTTTCTTATGGCTACACCTTC; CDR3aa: CASSPPGHLSYGYTF
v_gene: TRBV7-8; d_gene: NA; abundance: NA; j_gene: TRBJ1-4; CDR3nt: TGTGCCAGCAGCTTAGCCCGCCAGGGGATCTACGAAAAACTGTTTTTT; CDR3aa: CASSLARQGIYEKLFF
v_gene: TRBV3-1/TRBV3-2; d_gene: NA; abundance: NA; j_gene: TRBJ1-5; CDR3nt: TGTGCCAGCAGCTTCGGGGGGCGGAATCAGCCCCAGCATTTT; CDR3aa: CASSFGGRNQPQHF
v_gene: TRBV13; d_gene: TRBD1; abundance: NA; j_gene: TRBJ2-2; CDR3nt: TGTGCCAGCAGATCCCGACAGGGTAGGACCGGGGAGCTGTTTTTT; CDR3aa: CASRSRQGRTGELFF
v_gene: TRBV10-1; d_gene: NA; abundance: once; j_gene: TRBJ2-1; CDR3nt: TGCGCCAGCAACGAAGGGGCCCCATACAATGAGCAGTTCTTC; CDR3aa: CASNEGAPYNEQFF
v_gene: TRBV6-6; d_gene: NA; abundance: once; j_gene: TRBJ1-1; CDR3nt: TGTGCCAGCAGCCCCAGGGTGCGGTTAAACACTGAAGCTTTCTTT; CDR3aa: CASSPRVRLNTEAFF
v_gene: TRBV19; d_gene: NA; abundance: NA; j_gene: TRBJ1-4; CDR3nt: TGTGCCAGTAGTCTAAGTCCGCCTGGAACTAATGAAAAACTGTTTTTT; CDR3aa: CASSLSPPGTNEKLFF
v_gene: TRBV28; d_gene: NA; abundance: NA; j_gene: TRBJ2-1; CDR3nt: TGTGCCAGCAGTCCACAGGGATTCGATGAGCAGTTCTTC; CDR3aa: CASSPQGFDEQFF
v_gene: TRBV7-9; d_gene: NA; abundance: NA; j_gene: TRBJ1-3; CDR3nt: TGTGCCAGCGACAGCTACTCTGGAAACACCATATATTTT; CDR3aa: CASDSYSGNTIYF
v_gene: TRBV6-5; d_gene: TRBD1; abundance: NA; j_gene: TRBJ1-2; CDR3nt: TGTGCCAGCAGCCGGGACAGAGCTAACTATGGCTACACCTTC; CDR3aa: CASSRDRANYGYTF
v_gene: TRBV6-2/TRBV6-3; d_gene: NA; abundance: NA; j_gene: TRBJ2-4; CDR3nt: TGTGCCAGCAGTTGGCCAGGAGCCAAAAACATTCAGTACTTC; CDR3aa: CASSWPGAKNIQYF
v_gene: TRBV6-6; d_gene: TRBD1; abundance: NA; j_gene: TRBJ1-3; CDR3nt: TGTGCCAGCAGTACTTTGGACAGGGGGAACACCATATATTTT; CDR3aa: CASSTLDRGNTIYF
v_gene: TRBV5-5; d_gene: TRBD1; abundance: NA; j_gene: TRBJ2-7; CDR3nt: TGTGCCAGCAGCTTGGAGGGACAGGGCCCCTACGAGCAGTACTTC; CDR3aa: CASSLEGQGPYEQYF
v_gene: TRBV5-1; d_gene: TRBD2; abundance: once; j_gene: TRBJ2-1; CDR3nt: TGCGCCAGCAGCCCAGGGACTAGCGGCAATGAGCAGTTCTTC; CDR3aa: CASSPGTSGNEQFF
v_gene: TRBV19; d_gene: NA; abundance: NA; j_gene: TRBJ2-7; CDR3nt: TGTGCCAGTAGTTCCCGAGGGGGTCAGGAGACCTACGAGCAGTACTTC; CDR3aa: CASSSRGGQETYEQYF
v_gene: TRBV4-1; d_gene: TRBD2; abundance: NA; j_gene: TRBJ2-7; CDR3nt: TGCGCCAGCAGCCAAGATGCCCTAGCGGGAGACCGATCCTACGAGCAGTACTTC; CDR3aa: CASSQDALAGDRSYEQYF